The clone carrying this T cell receptor (beta chain) was observed a handful of times. What it binds is unknown. TCRdb reprocessed the 5' RACE reads with MiXCR, giving one entry per CDR3 protein. The data contain hundreds of thousands of distinct CDR3 sequences, around 8.6% of them singletons. The data derive from a study of identical twins. Study-wide findings and caveats: Model-predicted out-of-frame TCR alpha sharing fell below observed values in monozygotic twins. Insertions ran lower in abundant cord blood beta clonotypes, though not in memory repertoires.

Everyone who gave samples was a healthy Caucasian. The length of the CDR3 is 18 residues. Looked up from germline, CDR1 is LGHNA and CDR2 is YNFKEQ. Trimming took 0 bases from V and 2 from J; bases not matched to a gene: 7. Separately, the same data were catalogued under a study of yellow fever vaccine responses in identical twins.

This TCR was sampled from a woman aged 18-30 years in good health. Sample: PBMCs. The chain has TRBV4-2 and TRBJ2-1; 10 nucleotides align to TRBD2. CDR3 DNA sequence: TGTGCCAGCAGCCAAGAAACTAGCGGGGCCCCAGCCTACAATGAGCAGTTCTTC. Protein: CASSQETSGAPAYNEQFF.